A selection of T cell receptor beta chains follows, all from one sample in a study of blood T cell repertoires in COVID-19. Data came from immunoSEQ multiplex PCR; TCRdb stores just in-frame clones and leaves some out. The sample records hundreds of thousands of clones, 83% being singletons. Material for sequencing was peripheral blood. Receptors originate from a woman aged 40-49 years with active or convalescent COVID-19. Both conserved end residues are part of each CDR3. The D gene is left open where the match is weak. Only some rows state a clone size, as once, few, many or a class for expanded clones.

NA,TRBJ2-3,TRBV7-2,TRBD1,CASSNYPLQGAKDTQYF,TGTGCCAGCAGCAACTACCCCCTACAGGGGGCGAAAGATACGCAGTATTTT
NA,TRBJ1-5,TRBV4-1,TRBD1,CASSQAGRGMNQPQHF,TGCGCCAGCAGCCAAGCGGGCAGGGGGATGAATCAGCCCCAGCATTTT
many,TRBJ1-1,TRBV28,TRBD1,CASSLTEGIQGGTEAFF,TGTGCCAGCAGTTTAACGGAGGGGATACAGGGGGGCACTGAAGCTTTCTTT
NA,TRBJ1-2,TRBV30,TRBD1,CAWILRGQGTDGYTF,TGTGCCTGGATCCTACGGGGACAGGGTACGGATGGCTACACCTTC
NA,TRBJ2-7,TRBV5-1,TRBD1,CASSLAWDRVSFEQYF,TGCGCCAGCAGCTTGGCTTGGGACAGGGTTTCGTTCGAGCAGTACTTC
NA,TRBJ2-3,TRBV15,TRBD1,CATSKGQGAADTQYF,TGTGCCACCAGCAAGGGACAGGGGGCCGCAGATACGCAGTATTTT
NA,TRBJ1-5,TRBV25-1,TRBD1,CASSEADRGFYQPQHF,TGTGCCAGCAGTGAGGCGGACAGGGGGTTTTATCAGCCCCAGCATTTT
NA,TRBJ1-1,TRBV6-5,NA,CASSRGSTEAFF,TGTGCCAGCAGCCGGGGGAGCACTGAAGCTTTCTTT
few,TRBJ2-5,TRBV7-7,NA,CASSLAVARGQETQYF,TGTGCTAGCAGCTTAGCGGTAGCGCGGGGCCAAGAGACCCAGTACTTC
NA,TRBJ1-1,TRBV5-1,NA,CASRLDSALNTEAFF,TGCGCCAGCAGGTTAGACAGTGCCCTAAACACTGAAGCTTTCTTT
NA,TRBJ1-2,TRBV29-1,NA,CSVGGRGGYTF,TGCAGCGTTGGCGGTCGCGGTGGCTACACCTTC
NA,TRBJ2-1,TRBV6-4,TRBD2,CASSASGRQYNEQFF,TGTGCCAGCAGTGCCAGCGGGAGGCAGTACAATGAGCAGTTCTTC
NA,TRBJ1-6,TRBV9,TRBD1,CASSSKQGALYNSPLHF,TGTGCCAGCAGTAGCAAACAGGGGGCCCTATATAATTCACCCCTCCACTTT
NA,TRBJ1-1,TRBV3-1/TRBV3-2,NA,CASSRSDGDTEAFF,TGTGCCAGCAGCCGGTCGGACGGGGACACTGAAGCTTTCTTT
NA,TRBJ1-2,TRBV5-1,TRBD1,CASSYGQDGYTF,TGCGCCAGCAGCTACGGACAGGATGGCTACACCTTC
NA,TRBJ1-5,TRBV14,NA,CASSHPAGGSSNQPQHF,TGTGCCAGCAGCCATCCCGCGGGGGGCTCGAGCAATCAGCCCCAGCATTTT
NA,TRBJ2-1,TRBV15,TRBD2,CATSRGLAGIPRGNEQFF,TGTGCCACCAGCAGGGGACTAGCGGGGATCCCGAGGGGAAATGAGCAGTTCTTC
NA,TRBJ2-3,TRBV9,NA,CASSVESDQSTDTQYF,TGTGCCAGCAGCGTAGAAAGCGACCAGAGCACAGATACGCAGTATTTT
NA,TRBJ2-5,TRBV5-1,TRBD1,CASSFGTGEGETQYF,TGCGCCAGCAGCTTTGGGACAGGGGAGGGAGAGACCCAGTACTTC
NA,TRBJ1-1,TRBV24-1,TRBD1,CATSGSRDRYTEAFF,TGTGCCACCAGTGGCTCCCGGGACAGGTACACTGAAGCTTTCTTT
NA,TRBJ2-3,TRBV11-2,TRBD2,CASSRTSGGTDTQYF,TGTGCCAGCAGTCGGACTAGCGGGGGCACAGATACGCAGTATTTT
NA,TRBJ1-2,TRBV7-9,NA,CASSLGAYGYTF,TGTGCCAGCAGTCTTGGGGCCTATGGCTACACCTTC
NA,TRBJ1-5,TRBV5-1,NA,CASSPLPGENSNQPQHF,TGCGCCAGCAGCCCGCTGCCGGGGGAAAATAGCAATCAGCCCCAGCATTTT
NA,TRBJ2-1,TRBV30,TRBD2,CAWKPVAGVYNEQFF,TGTGCCTGGAAACCGGTGGCGGGGGTTTACAATGAGCAGTTCTTC
once,TRBJ1-5,TRBV19,TRBD1,CASSIRLQGNQPQHF,TGTGCCAGTAGTATACGCCTACAGGGGAATCAGCCCCAGCATTTT
NA,TRBJ1-5,TRBV28,TRBD1,CASSSGTGGNQPQHF,TGTGCCAGCAGTTCTGGGACAGGGGGCAATCAGCCCCAGCATTTT
NA,TRBJ1-2,TRBV28,TRBD1,CASSRTGTYGYTF,TGTGCCAGCAGTCGGACAGGGACCTATGGCTACACCTTC
NA,TRBJ1-2,TRBV6-5,NA,CASMGRAGYTF,TGTGCCAGCATGGGCAGGGCCGGCTACACCTTC
NA,TRBJ1-3,TRBV28,TRBD1,CASSLFTGDRGNTIYF,TGTGCCAGCAGTTTGTTTACAGGGGATCGGGGAAACACCATATATTTT
NA,TRBJ1-2,TRBV5-1,TRBD1,CASSQQTGGYGVEGYTF,TGCGCCAGCAGCCAGCAAACAGGGGGCTATGGGGTAGAAGGCTACACCTTC